One sample yielded the 19 T cell receptor beta chains listed below, sequenced in a study of CD8+CD57+ T cells in acquired aplastic anemia. Using genomic DNA as the template, TCR beta VDJ and CDR3 profiling was carried out. TCRdb redid the calling of the reads with MiXCR, one entry per CDR3 protein. The repertoire holds over 150,000 distinct CDR3 sequences, with roughly 40% as singletons. Sample: sorted CD4+, CD8+, or CD8+CD57+ T cells (not recorded which) from PBMCs. Receptors were obtained from a human donor in good health.

In this sample, this clonotype turned up many times. The V call is TRBV29-1, the J call TRBJ1-5, with D perhaps matching TRBD1 (6 bases). Between the trimmed V and J ends, which lost 7 bases and 0 bases, there was a span of 13 bases. The CDR3 covers 14 residues. The germline V gene has CDR1 SQVTM and CDR2 ANQGSEA. CDR3 region: CSATTGISNQPQHF. In DNA, the CDR3 is TGCAGCGCAACAACAGGGATTAGCAATCAGCCCCAGCATTTT.

Details on this clonotype: This may arise from a read error, as a much more abundant clone is one base away. The V gene is TRBV25-1, the J gene TRBJ2-3; D may match TRBD1 or TRBD2 (5 bases each). CDR1 is MGHDK and CDR2 is SYGVNS in the germline V gene. The germline V and J ends were trimmed by 3 bases and 1 base, with 11 bases remaining between them. The length of the CDR3 is 15 residues. The CDR3 DNA is TGTGCCAGCAGTGATTCTCGGGGACGCACAGATACGCAGTATTTT. The encoded protein is CASSDSRGRTDTQYF.

In its sample, this clonotype was seen many times. The chain employs TRBV2 and TRBJ2-1; D possibly corresponds to TRBD1 (5 bases). Germline CDR1 SNHLY, CDR2 FYNNEI. CDR3 length: 15 amino acids. With 1 base removed from V and 7 bases from J, the gap between germline ends came to 14 bases. The CDR3 is CASSEDRPEWNEQFF. DNA for the CDR3: TGTGCCAGCAGTGAAGACAGGCCCGAATGGAATGAGCAGTTCTTC.

This sequence joins TRBV5-1 and TRBJ1-2, with TRBD1 matching 7 bases. Germline CDR1 reads SGHRS; CDR2 reads YFSETQ. The length of the CDR3 is 14 residues. The trim removed 3 bases at V and 4 bases at J, leaving 6 bases unmatched. CDR3 sequence: CASSSGGDSYGYTF. The CDR3 DNA sequence: TGCGCCAGCAGCTCAGGGGGAGACAGCTATGGCTACACCTTC.

The table lists this clonotype with a count of one. One end of the junction is discordant with germline, which a read error may explain. V is TRBV15 and J is TRBJ2-1; TRBD2 aligns across 7 bases. Per the germline V gene, CDR1 is LNHNV and CDR2 is YYDKDF (reference sequence). CDR3 length equals 16 residues. The CDR3 is CATSRDGSGVSFEQSF. In nucleotides, the CDR3 is TGTGCCACCAGCAGAGATGGGAGCGGGGTGTCTTTTGAGCAGTCCTTC.

This clonotype appeared many times. The V gene is TRBV15, the J gene TRBJ2-2, with TRBD1 matching 9 bases. This CDR3 has 14 residues. Germline V gene data show CDR1 as LNHNV and CDR2 as YYDKDF (reference sequence). After removal of 3 bases from V and 4 bases from J, the junction contained 0 bases not matched to a gene. The CDR3 sequence is CATSRTGGTGELFF. The CDR3 DNA reads as TGTGCCACCAGCAGGACAGGGGGCACCGGGGAGCTGTTTTTT.

This clonotype appeared a few times. J is TRBJ2-1 and V is TRBV6-5; no definite D call. V was clipped by 0 bases and J by 5 bases, with 11 bases between them. The CDR3 totals 15 residues. Germline loops: CDR1 MNHEY, CDR2 SVGAGI. The CDR3 DNA is TGTGCCAGCAGTTACTCGAATTCTGCTAACAATGAGCAGTTCTTC. Translation: CASSYSNSANNEQFF.

The chain carries TRBV5-1 and TRBJ2-1, with D tentatively TRBD2 (5 bases). The CDR3 has 16 amino acids. V lost 3 bases and J 4 bases, leaving 17 bases between the germline ends. From germline, CDR1 is SGHRS and CDR2 YFSETQ. The DNA of the CDR3 is TGCGCCAGCAGCTCCCGTCTGACTATTCCATACAATGAGCAGTTCTTC. Translated: CASSSRLTIPYNEQFF.

This clonotype was seen once. This rearrangement joins TRBV5-4 to TRBJ1-1; 8 positions match TRBD1. From germline, CDR1 is SGHNT and CDR2 YYREEE (reference sequence). J gave up 1 base and V 4 bases, and 3 bases lay outside the gene matches. The CDR3 extends over 14 amino acids. The CDR3 region is CASSGGQENTEAFF. The CDR3 nucleotides are TGTGCCAGCAGCGGGGGACAGGAGAACACTGAAGCTTTCTTT.

This chain joins TRBV20-1 and TRBJ2-5, with 10 bases identical to TRBD2. V trimming: 0 bases; J trimming: 5 bases; junction bases outside the gene matches: 6. Germline V gene lookup returns CDR1 DFQATT and CDR2 SNEGSKA (reference sequence). This CDR3 is built from 15 residues. CDR3 nucleotide sequence: TGCAGTGCTAGAGATCTGAGCGGGAGGGGGGAGACCCAGTACTTC. Its protein product is CSARDLSGRGETQYF.

This clonotype was counted many times. V and J are TRBV7-2 and TRBJ2-3; D is uncertain. The V gene lost 5 bases and the J gene lost 5 bases, with 11 bases spanning the gap. The CDR3 spans 13 residues. Germline lookup yields CDR1 SGHTA and CDR2 FQGNSA. The CDR3 region has the DNA TGTGCCAGCAGCACGCGGTCAGTAGATACGCAGTATTTT. It translates to CASSTRSVDTQYF.

This clonotype was observed at least ten times. This chain joins TRBV7-3 and TRBJ2-6; D is unresolved. The V and J ends lost 1 base and 0 bases respectively, with 4 bases between them. This CDR3 has 15 residues. Looked up from germline, CDR1 is SGHTA and CDR2 is FQGTGA. For the CDR3, the DNA is TGTGCCAGCAGCTTAATGCGCTCTGGGGCCAACGTCCTGACTTTC. Protein sequence: CASSLMRSGANVLTF.

Comments on this clonotype: This may stem from a read error, because a much larger clone lies one nucleotide away. V and J are TRBV12-3 or TRBV12-4 and TRBJ1-2, with 9 nucleotides matching TRBD1. This CDR3 is 14 amino acids long. For the CDR3, the DNA is TGTGCCAGCAGGGAAACAGGGGGCAACTATGGCTTCACCTTC. Protein: CASRETGGNYGFTF.

Many counts were recorded for this clonotype. V is TRBV2 and J is TRBJ1-5; weak D call: TRBD1 (6 bases). The CDR3 consists of 15 residues. Germline V gives CDR1 SNHLY, CDR2 FYNNEI. V lost 6 bases to trimming and J lost 7 bases, with 19 bases between them. Here the CDR3 DNA reads TGTGCCAGCAGCCGAAGTACAGGGACGGGACAGCCCCAGCATTTT. It is translated as CASSRSTGTGQPQHF.

In this sample, this clonotype turned up many times. The rearrangement links TRBV3-1 to TRBJ1-6; the D is unclear. Germline loops: CDR1 LGHDT, CDR2 YNNKEL (reference sequence). The V end lost 4 bases, the J end lost 5 bases, and 9 bases lay between the germline ends. The CDR3 loop spans 14 amino acids. The CDR3 nucleotides are TGTGCCAGCAGCCCCTATGGGGATAATTCACCCCTCCACTTT. Protein sequence: CASSPYGDNSPLHF.

This chain connects TRBV6-1 to TRBJ2-7, with D possibly TRBD2 on 6 matching bases. The CDR3 covers 14 residues. V lost 6 bases to trimming and J lost 5 bases, with 17 bases between them. CDR1 is MNHNS and CDR2 is SASEGT in the germline V gene. As DNA, the CDR3 is TGTGCCAGCAGCCTGACGGGGGTGTGGGACGAGCAGTACTTC. Translation gives CASSLTGVWDEQYF.

In regard to this clonotype: This may stem from a read error, because a much larger clone lies one nucleotide away. Written as DNA, the CDR3 is TGTGCCAGCAGTCCAGATGGGACAGGGGGGGATACGCAGTATTTT. The encoded protein is CASSPDGTGGDTQYF. This sequence joins TRBV6-4 and TRBJ2-3; 11 bases fit TRBD1. The ends lost 5 bases at V and 6 bases at J; junction bases unmatched: 7. The CDR3 runs 15 residues. CDR1 is MRHNA, CDR2 SNTAGT, per germline.

This clonotype was seen ten or more times. The CDR3 coding sequence is TGCGCCAGCAGCTTGGAAAGCAGCCTCTATGGCTACACCTTC. It specifies CASSLESSLYGYTF. This chain joins TRBV5-1 and TRBJ1-2; the D is unclear. This CDR3 comprises 14 residues. The V and J ends lost 0 bases and 4 bases respectively, with 10 bases between them. In germline, CDR1 is SGHRS, CDR2 YFSETQ.

The chain is built from TRBV15 and TRBJ1-5, with D unresolved. Germline V CDR1 and CDR2: LNHNV, YYDKDF (reference sequence). The CDR3 contains 12 residues. Trimming shortened V by 0 bases and J by 6 bases, and 3 bases separated the two germline ends. CDR3 sequence reads: CATSRDGQPQHF. The CDR3 nucleotides are TGTGCCACCAGCAGAGACGGTCAGCCCCAGCATTTT.